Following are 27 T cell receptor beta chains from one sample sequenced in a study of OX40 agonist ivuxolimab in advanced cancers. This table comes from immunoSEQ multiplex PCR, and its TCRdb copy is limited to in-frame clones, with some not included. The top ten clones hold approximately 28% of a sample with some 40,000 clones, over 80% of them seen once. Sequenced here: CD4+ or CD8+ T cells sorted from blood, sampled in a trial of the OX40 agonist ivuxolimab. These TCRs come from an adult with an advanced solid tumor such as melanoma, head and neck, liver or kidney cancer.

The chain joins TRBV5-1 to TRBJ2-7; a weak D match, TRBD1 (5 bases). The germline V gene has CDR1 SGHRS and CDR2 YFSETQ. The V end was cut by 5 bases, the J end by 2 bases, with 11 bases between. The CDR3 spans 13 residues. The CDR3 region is CASSWTSTYEQYF. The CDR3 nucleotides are TGCGCCAGCAGTTGGACAAGTACCTACGAGCAGTACTTC.

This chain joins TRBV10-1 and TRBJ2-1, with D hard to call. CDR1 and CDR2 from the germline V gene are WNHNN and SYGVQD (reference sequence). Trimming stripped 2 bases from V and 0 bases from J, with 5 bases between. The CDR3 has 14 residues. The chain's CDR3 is CASSERSSYNEQFF. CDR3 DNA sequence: TGCGCCAGCAGTGAGAGAAGCTCCTACAATGAGCAGTTCTTC.

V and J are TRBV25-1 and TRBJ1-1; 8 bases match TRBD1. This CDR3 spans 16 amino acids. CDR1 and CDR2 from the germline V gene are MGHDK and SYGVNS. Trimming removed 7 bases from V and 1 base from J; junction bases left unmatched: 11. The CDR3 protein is CASTSNTGTGNTEAFF. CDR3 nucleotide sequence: TGTGCCAGCACCTCCAATACCGGGACAGGGAACACTGAAGCTTTCTTT.

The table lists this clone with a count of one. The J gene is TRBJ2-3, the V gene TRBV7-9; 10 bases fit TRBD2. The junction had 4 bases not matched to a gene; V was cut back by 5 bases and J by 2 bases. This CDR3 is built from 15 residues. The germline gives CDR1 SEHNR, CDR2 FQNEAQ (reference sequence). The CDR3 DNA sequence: TGTGCCAGCAGCGTACTAGCGGGGTACACAGATACGCAGTATTTT. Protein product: CASSVLAGYTDTQYF. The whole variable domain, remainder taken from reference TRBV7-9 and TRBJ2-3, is DTGVSQNPRHKITKRGQNVTFRCDPISEHNRLYWYRQTLGQGPEFLTYFQNEAQLEKSRLLSDRFSAERPKGSFSTLEIQRTEQGDSAMYLCASSVLAGYTDTQYFGPGTRLTVL.

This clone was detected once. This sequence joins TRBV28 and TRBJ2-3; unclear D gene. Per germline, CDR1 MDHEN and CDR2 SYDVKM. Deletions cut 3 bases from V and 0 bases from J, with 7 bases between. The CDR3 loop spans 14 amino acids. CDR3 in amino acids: CASSLAYSTDTQYF. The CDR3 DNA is TGTGCCAGCAGTTTGGCCTACAGCACAGATACGCAGTATTTT.

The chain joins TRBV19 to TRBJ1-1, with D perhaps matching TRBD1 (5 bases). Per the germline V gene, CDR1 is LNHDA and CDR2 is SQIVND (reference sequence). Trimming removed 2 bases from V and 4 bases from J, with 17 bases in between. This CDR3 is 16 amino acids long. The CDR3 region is CASSINDARDGTEAFF. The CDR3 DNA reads TGTGCCAGTAGTATAAACGATGCCCGGGACGGCACTGAAGCTTTCTTT. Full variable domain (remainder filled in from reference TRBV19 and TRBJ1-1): DGGITQSPKYLFRKEGQNVTLSCEQNLNHDAMYWYRQDPGQGLRLIYYSQIVNDFQKGDIAEGYSVSREKKESFPLTVTSAQKNPTAFYLCASSINDARDGTEAFFGQGTRLTVV.

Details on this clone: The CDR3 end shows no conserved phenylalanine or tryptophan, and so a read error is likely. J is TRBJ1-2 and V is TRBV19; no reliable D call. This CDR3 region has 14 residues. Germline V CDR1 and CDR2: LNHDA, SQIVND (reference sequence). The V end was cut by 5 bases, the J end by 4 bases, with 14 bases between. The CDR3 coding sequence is TGTGCCAGTAGTCCCCTGGACGGACCCTATGGCTACACCCTC. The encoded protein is CASSPLDGPYGYTL.

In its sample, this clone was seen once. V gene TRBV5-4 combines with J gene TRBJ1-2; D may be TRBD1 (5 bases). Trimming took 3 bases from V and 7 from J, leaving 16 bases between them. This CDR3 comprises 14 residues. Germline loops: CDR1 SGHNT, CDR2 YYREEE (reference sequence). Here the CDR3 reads CASSSDQGLSGYTF. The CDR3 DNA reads TGTGCCAGCAGCTCAGACCAGGGTTTGAGTGGCTACACCTTC.

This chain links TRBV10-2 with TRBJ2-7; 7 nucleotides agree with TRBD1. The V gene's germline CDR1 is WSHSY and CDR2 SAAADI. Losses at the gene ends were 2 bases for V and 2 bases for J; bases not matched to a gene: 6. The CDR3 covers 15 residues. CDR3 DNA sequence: TGCGCCAGCAGTGAGAACAGGGGCCTGGCCTACGAGCAGTACTTC. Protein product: CASSENRGLAYEQYF.

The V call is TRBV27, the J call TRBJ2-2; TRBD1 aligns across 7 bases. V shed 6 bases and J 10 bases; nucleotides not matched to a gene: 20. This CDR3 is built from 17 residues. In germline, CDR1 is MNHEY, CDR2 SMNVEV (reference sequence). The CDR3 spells CASSTALDRYKAKELFF. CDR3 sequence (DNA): TGTGCCAGCAGCACTGCCTTGGACAGGTACAAGGCTAAGGAGCTGTTTTTT.

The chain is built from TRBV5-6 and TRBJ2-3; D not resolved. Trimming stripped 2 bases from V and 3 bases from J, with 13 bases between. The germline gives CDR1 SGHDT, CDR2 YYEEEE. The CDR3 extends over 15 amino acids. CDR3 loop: CASSFLEDLTDTQYF. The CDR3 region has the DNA TGTGCCAGCAGCTTTCTAGAGGATTTGACAGATACGCAGTATTTT.

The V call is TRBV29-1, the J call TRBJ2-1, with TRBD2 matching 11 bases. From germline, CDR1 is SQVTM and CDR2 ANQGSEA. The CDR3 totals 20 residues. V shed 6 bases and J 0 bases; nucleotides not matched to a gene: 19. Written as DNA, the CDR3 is TGCAGCGTCGAGGGGATGCCCGGGACTAGCGGAAGGAGCTCCTACAATGAGCAGTTCTTC. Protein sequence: CSVEGMPGTSGRSSYNEQFF.

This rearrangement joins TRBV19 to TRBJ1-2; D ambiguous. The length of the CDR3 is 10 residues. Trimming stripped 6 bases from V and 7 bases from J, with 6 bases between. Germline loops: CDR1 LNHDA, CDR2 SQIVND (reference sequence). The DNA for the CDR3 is TGTGCCAGTAGAGAAGGTGGCTACACCTTC. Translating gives CASREGGYTF.

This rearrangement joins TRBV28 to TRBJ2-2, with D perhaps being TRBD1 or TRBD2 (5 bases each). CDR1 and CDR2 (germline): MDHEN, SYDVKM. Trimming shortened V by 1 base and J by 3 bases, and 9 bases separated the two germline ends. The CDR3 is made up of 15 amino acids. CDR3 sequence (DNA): TGTGCCAGCAGTTTATTACAGGAGGACACCGGGGAGCTGTTTTTT. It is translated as CASSLLQEDTGELFF.

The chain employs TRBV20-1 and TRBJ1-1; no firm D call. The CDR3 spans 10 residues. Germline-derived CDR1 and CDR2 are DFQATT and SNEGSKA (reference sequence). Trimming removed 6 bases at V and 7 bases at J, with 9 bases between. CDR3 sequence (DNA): TGCAGTGCCTGGACCAGTGAAGCTTTCTTT. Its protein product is CSAWTSEAFF.

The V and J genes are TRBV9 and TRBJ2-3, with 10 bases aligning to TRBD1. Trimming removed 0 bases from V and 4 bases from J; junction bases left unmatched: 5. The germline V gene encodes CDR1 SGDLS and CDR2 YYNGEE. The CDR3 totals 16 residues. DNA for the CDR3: TGTGCCAGCAGCGTAGGGGGACAGGGGCCAGCAGATACGCAGTATTTT. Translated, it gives CASSVGGQGPADTQYF.

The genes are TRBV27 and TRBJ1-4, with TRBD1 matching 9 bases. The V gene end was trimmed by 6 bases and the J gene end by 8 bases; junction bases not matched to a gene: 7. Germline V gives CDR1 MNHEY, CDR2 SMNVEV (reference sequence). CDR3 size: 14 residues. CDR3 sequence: CASSLQGAGEKLFF. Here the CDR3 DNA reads TGTGCCAGCAGCCTACAGGGGGCTGGGGAAAAACTGTTTTTT.

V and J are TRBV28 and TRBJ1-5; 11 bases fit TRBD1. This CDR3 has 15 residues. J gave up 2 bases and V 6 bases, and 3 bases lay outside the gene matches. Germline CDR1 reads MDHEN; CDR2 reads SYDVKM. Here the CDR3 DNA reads TGTGCCAGCAGCATGGGACAGGGGGGCAATCAGCCCCAGCATTTT. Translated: CASSMGQGGNQPQHF.

This chain's CDR3 is CASSLAVAPSTDTQYF. The DNA for the CDR3 is TGTGCCAGCAGCTTAGCGGTAGCGCCAAGCACAGATACGCAGTATTTT. V is TRBV7-6 and J is TRBJ2-3; weak D call: TRBD2 (5 bases). Germline V gene lookup returns CDR1 SGHVS and CDR2 FNYEAQ. With 0 bases removed from V and 0 bases from J, the gap between germline ends came to 10 bases. CDR3 length equals 16 residues.

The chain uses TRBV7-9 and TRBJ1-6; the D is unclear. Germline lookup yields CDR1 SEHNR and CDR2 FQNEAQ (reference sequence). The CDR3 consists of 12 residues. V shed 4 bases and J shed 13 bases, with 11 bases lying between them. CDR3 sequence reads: CASSSGEGPLHF. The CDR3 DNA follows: TGTGCCAGCAGCTCCGGGGAGGGCCCCCTCCACTTT.

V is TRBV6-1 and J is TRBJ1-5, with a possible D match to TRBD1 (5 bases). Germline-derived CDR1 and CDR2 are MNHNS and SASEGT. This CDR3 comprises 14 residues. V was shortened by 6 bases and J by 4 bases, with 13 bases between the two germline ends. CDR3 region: CASRVLGENQPQHF. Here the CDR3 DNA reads TGTGCCAGCAGAGTATTGGGGGAAAATCAGCCCCAGCATTTT.

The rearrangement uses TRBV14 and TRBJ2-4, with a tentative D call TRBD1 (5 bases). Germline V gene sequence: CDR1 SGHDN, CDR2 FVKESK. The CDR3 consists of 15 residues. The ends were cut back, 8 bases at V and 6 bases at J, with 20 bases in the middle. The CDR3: CASAPGQGGVNIQYF. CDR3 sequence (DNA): TGTGCCAGCGCACCAGGGCAGGGCGGTGTAAACATTCAGTACTTC. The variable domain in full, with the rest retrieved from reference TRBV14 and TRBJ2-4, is EAGVTQFPSHSVIEKGQTVTLRCDPISGHDNLYWYRRVMGKEIKFLLHFVKESKQDESGMPNNRFLAERTGGTYSTLKVQPAELEDSGVYFCASAPGQGGVNIQYFGAGTRLSVL.

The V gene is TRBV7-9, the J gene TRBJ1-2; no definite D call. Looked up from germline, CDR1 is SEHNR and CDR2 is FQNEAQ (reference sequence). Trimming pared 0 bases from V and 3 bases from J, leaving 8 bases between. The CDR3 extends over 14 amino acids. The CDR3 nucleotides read TGTGCCAGCAGCTTAGCCTCTGGGGACTATGGCTACACCTTC. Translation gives CASSLASGDYGYTF.

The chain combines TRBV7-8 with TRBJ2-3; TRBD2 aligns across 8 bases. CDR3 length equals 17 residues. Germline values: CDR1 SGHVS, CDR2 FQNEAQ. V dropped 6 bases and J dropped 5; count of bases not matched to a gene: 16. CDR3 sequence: CASSYATSAMGEDTQYF. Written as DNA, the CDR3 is TGTGCCAGCAGTTACGCGACTAGCGCTATGGGCGAAGATACGCAGTATTTT.

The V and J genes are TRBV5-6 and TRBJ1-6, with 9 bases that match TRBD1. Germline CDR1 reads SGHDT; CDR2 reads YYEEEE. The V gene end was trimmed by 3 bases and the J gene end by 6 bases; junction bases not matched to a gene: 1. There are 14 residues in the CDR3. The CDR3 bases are TGTGCCAGCAGCTCGGACAGGGGTAATTCACCCCTCCACTTT. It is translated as CASSSDRGNSPLHF.

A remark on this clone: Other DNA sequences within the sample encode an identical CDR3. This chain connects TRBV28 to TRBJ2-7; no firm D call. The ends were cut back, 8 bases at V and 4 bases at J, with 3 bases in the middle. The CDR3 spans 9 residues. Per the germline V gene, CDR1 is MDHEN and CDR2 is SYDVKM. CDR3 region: CASGYEQYF. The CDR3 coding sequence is TGTGCCAGCGGATACGAGCAGTACTTC.

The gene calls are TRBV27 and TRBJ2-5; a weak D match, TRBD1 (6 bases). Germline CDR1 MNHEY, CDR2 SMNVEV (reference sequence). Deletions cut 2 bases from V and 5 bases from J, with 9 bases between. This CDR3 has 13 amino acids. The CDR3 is CASSLGGLETQYF. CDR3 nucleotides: TGTGCCAGCAGTTTAGGGGGCCTTGAGACCCAGTACTTC.